This entry concerns a single T cell receptor (beta chain). This sample is drawn from a study of blood T cell repertoires in COVID-19. Study overall: Sites in the United States, Italy and Spain provided acute and convalescent COVID-19 samples. Sources were T cells, B-cell-depleted T cells, or PBMCs; the material itself was cDNA or gDNA.

Original handling: Reference gene primer amplification in the assay estimated nucleated cell counts. Method: immunoSEQ multiplex PCR; TCRdb's copy keeps in-frame clones and lacks some. V and J calls and clone size are as listed in that table; D and trimming were resolved from the DNA. The sample comprises 200,000 to 250,000 clones, around 90% of which are singletons, and more than 1.4% rests with the top ten. Sequencing input: peripheral blood. The sequence derives from a man between 18 and 35 years old with active or convalescent COVID-19.

The CDR3 DNA reads TGTGCCAGCAGACGGGGAACAGATACGCAGTATTTT. This sequence encodes CASRRGTDTQYF. The rearrangement links TRBV5-4 to TRBJ2-3, with D possibly TRBD2 on 5 matching bases. The length of the CDR3 is 12 residues. Per germline, CDR1 SGHNT and CDR2 YYREEE (reference sequence). The V and J ends lost 5 bases and 3 bases respectively, with 7 bases between them.